This T cell receptor (beta chain) was recovered during a study of memory CD8 T cells in hepatitis C reinfection (dated by TCRdb to about 2017). In terms of the full investigation: Of the five donors, three spontaneously resolved two consecutive HCV infections, and two cleared a primary infection but developed chronic infection after reinfection. HCV reinfection was defined by a positive HCV RNA test following two negative tests taken at least 60 days apart. Peak reinfection samples were collected 3 to 8 weeks after reinfection was detected. Across an HCV reinfection episode in five donors, the study followed the TCR beta repertoire of virus-specific CD8 T cells over time. Between about 2009 and 2013, 5 or 6 reinfection cases with stored pre-reinfection samples were identified. Participants who had resolved a prior HCV infection were followed every 3 months in the reinfection study. Previously published longitudinal data on tetramer+ CD8 T cell frequency were used to select the peak reinfection time point.

From cysteine to phenylalanine, the CDR3 is 16 amino acids long. The sequence is cut down to CDR3 DNA, 48 bases in frame from base 1. Deletion took 0 bases off V and 5 bases off J, with a span of 14 bases between the germline ends. As encoded in the germline V gene (reference sequence), CDR1 is SEHNR while CDR2 is FQNEAQ. Regarding this clone: Its antigen target is currently unknown. One base away there is no much larger clone; base qualities are not given.

This sample's time point label indicates: peak reinfection, 3 to 8 weeks after reinfection detection. The sorted cells were sequenced directly ex vivo, without any in vitro expansion ahead of TCR sequencing. The donors, who were people who inject drugs, were enrolled in the Montreal Acute Hepatitis C Cohort Study (HEPCO) in Canada. As controls, total naive CD8 T cells, sorted as viable CD3+ CD8+ CD45RO-, were obtained from two donors at each of the three reinfection time points. Before sorting, cryopreserved peripheral blood mononuclear cells were thawed and CD8 T cells were purified from those thawed cells. The MACS CD8+ T cell Isolation Kit was used to enrich CD8 T cells by negative selection. Cells were sorted on a BD FACSAria II sorter using FACSDiva software, and FlowJo was used for data analysis. General conclusions and limits of the study: Because only 5 or 6 donors were included, definitive conclusions about public clonotypes linked to secondary clearance could not be reached by the study.

Receptors were amplified or captured by the immunoSEQ multiplex PCR assay. Genomic DNA was extracted from the sorted cells, and Adaptive Biotechnologies' automated high-throughput method was used to sequence the TCR beta V, D and J regions. CDR3 regions were amplified with a two-step, bias-controlled multiplex PCR. Amplified TCR beta libraries were sequenced on an Illumina instrument. For the original study's pipeline: Demultiplexed reads were processed to reduce amplification and sequencing bias, and CDR3 sequences were assigned to gene families using the IMGT database. Repertoire data were analyzed with ImmunoSEQ software version 2.0. Out-of-frame sequences and sequences containing stop codons in the CDR3 were removed from the clonotype lists. Clonotypes below 0.01% frequency were excluded because they corresponded to less than one cell. Richness was calculated by dividing observed richness by input cell number, and evenness was calculated by dividing Shannon entropy by log observed richness. To measure repertoire diversity and how similar the repertoire was between time points, Simpson diversity and Morisita-Horn overlap indices were applied. Each clonotype was placed into one of four groups: dominant (>1%), sub-dominant (0.5-0.99%), low abundance (0.1-0.49%) or lowest abundance (<0.1%). A germline index was calculated as total CDR3 length minus total nucleotide additions, divided by total CDR3 length. The source is immuneACCESS, and TCRdb retained only in-frame sequences with V and J called. Part of the clones is not carried over; for the studies checked, unresolved V genes explain less than half of this, and the remainder is unexplained. Clone size and the V and J calls come from that table; the DNA yielded D and trimming. The sample table contains 35,000 to 50,000 clones; only one count was recorded for roughly 90% of them. In total, the top ten clones hold approximately 1.2% of the sample.

The specimen sequenced was naive CD8+ T cells sorted from blood. What the cell subset or site label conveys for this sample: total naive CD8+CD45RO- T cells. The sequence came from a man aged 18 to 30 with hepatitis C virus infection. The V and J genes are TRBV7-9 and TRBJ2-4, with a tentative D gene TRBD1 over 6 matching bases. The nucleotide sequence is TGTGCCAGCAGCTTAGCGGAGAGGGGGTTGGAAAACATTCAGTACTTC. Translated, it gives CASSLAERGLENIQYF. The CDR3, completed at both ends by the reference TRBV7-9 and TRBJ2-4 genes, gives the full variable domain DTGVSQNPRHKITKRGQNVTFRCDPISEHNRLYWYRQTLGQGPEFLTYFQNEAQLEKSRLLSDRFSAERPKGSFSTLEIQRTEQGDSAMYLCASSLAERGLENIQYFGAGTRLSVL.